A single sample gave rise to the 16 T cell receptor beta chains below, sequenced in a study of CD8 T cells in Susac syndrome. Reverse transcription of about 0.5 to 1 ug RNA used random hexamers. From the immunoSEQ multiplex PCR reads, TCRdb called clonotypes with MiXCR, one entry per CDR3 protein. This sample has roughly 110,000 distinct CDR3 sequences, with roughly 95% found just once. The sequencing input was CD8+ T cells from PBMCs. These receptors all come from a human donor with Susac syndrome.

The chain is built from TRBV29-1 and TRBJ2-1; no firm D call. This CDR3 region has 12 residues. From germline, CDR1 is SQVTM and CDR2 ANQGSEA. The V end was cut by 6 bases, the J end by 3 bases, with 9 bases between. CDR3 nucleotides: TGCAGCGTCGCGTCCGGCTACAATGAGCAGTTCTTC. Protein: CSVASGYNEQFF.

The chain has TRBV6-2 or TRBV6-3 and TRBJ2-7; 9 bases fit TRBD2. This CDR3 contains 14 residues. Unmatched junction bases numbered 6, after V lost 6 bases and J lost 3 bases. CDR1 and CDR2 from the germline V gene are MNHEY and SVGEGT. The CDR3 nucleotides are TGTGCCAGCAGGTTAGCGGGGGCAAACTACGAGCAGTACTTC. The encoded protein is CASRLAGANYEQYF.

The V call is TRBV7-6, the J call TRBJ2-3, with 9 bases aligning to TRBD2. Germline assignment: CDR1 SGHVS and CDR2 FNYEAQ. The length of the CDR3 is 16 residues. Trimming took 3 bases from V and 4 from J; bases not matched to a gene: 8. This CDR3 is CASSLSGTSLPDTQYF. DNA for the CDR3: TGTGCCAGCAGCTTGTCCGGGACTAGCCTCCCAGATACGCAGTATTTT.

The rearrangement joins TRBV11-2 to TRBJ2-3, with D unclear. V was shortened by 11 bases and J by 1 base, with 10 bases between the two germline ends. The CDR3 has 12 residues. Germline V gene sequence: CDR1 SGHAT, CDR2 FQNNGV. In DNA, the CDR3 is TGTGCCTGTCGCCAGGGCACAGATACGCAGTATTTT. Translated: CACRQGTDTQYF.

The chain joins TRBV20-1 to TRBJ2-1; a possible D gene is TRBD2 (7 bases). V was trimmed by 5 bases and J by 6 bases, leaving 20 bases between them. Germline V gene data show CDR1 as DFQATT and CDR2 as SNEGSKA (reference sequence). The CDR3 extends over 15 amino acids. The CDR3 DNA follows: TGCAGTGCTGAGGATGGGGGGGCGCCGGGCAATGAGCAGTTCTTC. Its translation: CSAEDGGAPGNEQFF.

This rearrangement joins TRBV10-3 to TRBJ2-2, with unresolved D. There are 12 residues in the CDR3. Looked up from germline, CDR1 is ENHRY and CDR2 is SYGVKD. Trimming removed 3 bases from V and 6 bases from J, with 5 bases in between. The CDR3 is CAISEGPGELFF. The CDR3 DNA sequence: TGTGCCATCAGTGAAGGGCCCGGGGAGCTGTTTTTT.

The chain is built from TRBV9 and TRBJ2-1; D might be TRBD2 (6 bases). Germline values: CDR1 SGDLS, CDR2 YYNGEE. V was pared by 6 bases and J by 8 bases, with 15 bases between. There are 13 residues in the CDR3. The DNA for the CDR3 is TGTGCCAGCAACGGGGGTGCATCGGATGAGCAGTTCTTC. This sequence encodes CASNGGASDEQFF.

This chain links TRBV7-7 with TRBJ2-5; 7 bases match TRBD1. Trimming removed 1 base from V and 5 bases from J; junction bases left unmatched: 7. CDR3 size: 15 residues. Per germline, CDR1 SSHAT and CDR2 FNYEAQ (reference sequence). CDR3 loop: CASSLGQGSYETQYF. CDR3 coding DNA: TGTGCCAGCAGCTTAGGACAGGGTAGCTATGAGACCCAGTACTTC. Supplemented by reference TRBV7-7 and TRBJ2-5, the full variable domain reads GAGVSQSPRYKVTKRGQDVTLRCDPISSHATLYWYQQALGQGPEFLTYFNYEAQPDKSGLPSDRFSAERPEGSISTLTIQRTEQRDSAMYRCASSLGQGSYETQYFGPGTRLLVL.

The V gene is TRBV7-6, the J gene TRBJ2-7; no clear D. This CDR3 is 14 amino acids long. CDR1 is SGHVS, CDR2 FNYEAQ, per germline. V lost 3 bases and J lost 0, with 9 bases in between. The CDR3 sequence is CASSFNGDSYEQYF. Here the CDR3 DNA reads TGTGCCAGCAGCTTTAACGGCGACTCCTACGAGCAGTACTTC.

The rearrangement uses TRBV9 and TRBJ1-2; no clear D gene. CDR1 and CDR2 (germline): SGDLS, YYNGEE. V lost 3 bases and J 6 bases, leaving 9 bases between the germline ends. The CDR3 is 12 amino acids. CDR3 protein: CASSGAVDGYTF. The CDR3 nucleotides read TGTGCCAGCAGCGGCGCCGTAGATGGCTACACCTTC.

V is TRBV12-3 or TRBV12-4 and J is TRBJ2-1; D gene unclear. The germline V and J ends were trimmed by 6 bases and 6 bases, with 9 bases remaining between them. This CDR3 contains 12 residues. CDR3 in DNA: TGTGCCAGCAGCCCTCCTGGCAATGAGCAGTTCTTC. This codes for CASSPPGNEQFF.

The CDR3, as DNA: TGTGCCAGCAGCCCAACGTCCCGGAGTGGCTACACCTTC. This sequence encodes CASSPTSRSGYTF. V is TRBV14 and J is TRBJ1-2; D gene uncertain. Germline values: CDR1 SGHDN, CDR2 FVKESK. The V and J ends lost 4 bases and 7 bases respectively, with 13 bases between them. The CDR3 has 13 amino acids.

This rearrangement joins TRBV6-5 to TRBJ2-5, with D possibly TRBD1 on 5 matching bases. This CDR3 is built from 14 residues. The V and J ends lost 2 bases and 2 bases respectively, with 9 bases between them. Germline CDR1 and CDR2: MNHEY and SVGAGI. CDR3 in DNA: TGTGCCAGCAGTTACGACAGTCATCAAGAGACCCAGTACTTC. It yields the protein CASSYDSHQETQYF.

The table lists this clonotype with a few counts. J is TRBJ2-4 and V is TRBV6-5, with D possibly TRBD1 on 5 matching bases. The CDR3 loop spans 13 amino acids. In germline, CDR1 is MNHEY, CDR2 SVGAGI. Trimming pared 2 bases from V and 8 bases from J, leaving 10 bases between. The CDR3 is CASSYSRVDIQYF. CDR3 bases: TGTGCCAGCAGTTACAGCAGGGTTGACATTCAGTACTTC.

In its sample, this clonotype was seen a few times. The V and J genes are TRBV14 and TRBJ2-1; 7 bases fit TRBD2. Losses at the gene ends were 4 bases for V and 3 bases for J; bases not matched to a gene: 3. CDR1 is SGHDN, CDR2 FVKESK, per germline. The CDR3 contains 14 residues. The CDR3 sequence is CASSPPGGYNEQFF. In nucleotides, the CDR3 is TGTGCCAGCAGCCCCCCGGGGGGCTACAATGAGCAGTTCTTC.

The chain uses TRBV12-3 or TRBV12-4 and TRBJ2-3, with no clear D. The CDR3 length is 15 residues. Trimming stripped 2 bases from V and 3 bases from J, with 12 bases between. CDR3 region: CASSLTVLGTDTQYF. The CDR3 nucleotides read TGTGCCAGCAGTTTAACGGTGCTGGGTACAGATACGCAGTATTTT.